This is a list of T cell receptor beta chains from one sample in a study of identical twins. A single record per CDR3 protein comes from TCRdb applying MiXCR to the 5' RACE reads. This table holds some 270,000 distinct CDR3 sequences, about 8.5% found once. The same data also contributed to another study, on yellow fever vaccine responses in identical twins.

Sequenced material: CD8+ T cells sorted from blood. The receptors shown here come from a woman aged 18-29 years in good health. Both conserved end residues are part of each CDR3. The D gene is left open where the match is weak. Clone size is given for some rows only: seen once, a few or many times, or a class if the clone is expanded.

v_call	j_call	d_call	cdr3_length	clone_size	cdr3_aa	cdr3_nt
TRBV29-1	TRBJ2-1	TRBD2	14	many	CSVELAGGGSEQFF	TGCAGCGTTGAACTAGCGGGAGGGGGGAGTGAGCAGTTCTTC
TRBV7-9	TRBJ2-1	TRBD2	16	NA	CASSLGGLAGGREQFF	TGTGCCAGCAGCTTAGGAGGACTAGCGGGGGGCCGAGAGCAGTTCTTC
TRBV13	TRBJ2-3	TRBD1	15	many	CASSPRDRGADTQYF	TGTGCCAGCAGCCCCCGGGACAGGGGTGCAGATACGCAGTATTTT
TRBV12-3/TRBV12-4	TRBJ2-7	NA	13	many	CASSFLISYEQYF	TGTGCCAGCAGTTTCCTCATTTCCTACGAGCAGTACTTC
TRBV7-9	TRBJ2-3	TRBD2	17	few	CASSLAGLAGLTDTQYF	TGTGCCAGCAGCTTAGCTGGACTAGCGGGGCTCACAGATACGCAGTATTTT
TRBV5-6	TRBJ1-1	NA	13	many	CASSWGAGREAFF	TGTGCCAGCAGCTGGGGAGCCGGGAGAGAAGCTTTCTTT
TRBV7-9	TRBJ2-5	NA	15	NA	CASSLAWQGKETQYF	TGTGCCAGCAGCTTAGCGTGGCAGGGGAAAGAGACCCAGTACTTC
TRBV7-9	TRBJ2-2	NA	13	NA	CASSPPGGGELFF	TGTGCCAGCAGCCCCCCCGGCGGCGGGGAGCTGTTTTTT
TRBV7-9	TRBJ1-4	NA	13	many	CASSQADKSILFF	TGTGCCAGCAGCCAGGCGGACAAGTCGATACTGTTTTTT
TRBV7-9	TRBJ2-3	NA	15	few	CASENYQPGTDTQYF	TGTGCCAGCGAGAACTATCAACCCGGCACAGATACGCAGTATTTT
TRBV3-1	TRBJ2-7	TRBD1	16	few	CASSEAGTGGAYEQYF	TGTGCCAGCAGCGAAGCCGGGACAGGGGGTGCCTACGAGCAGTACTTC
TRBV6-2/TRBV6-3	TRBJ2-3	NA	14	few	CASSILENTDTQYF	TGTGCCAGCAGCATTCTGGAAAATACAGATACGCAGTATTTT
TRBV29-1	TRBJ2-7	TRBD1	15	few	CSVRGPGQGPYEQYF	TGCAGCGTTCGGGGACCGGGACAGGGGCCATACGAGCAGTACTTC
TRBV28	TRBJ2-2	NA	16	few	CASSLYPDTNTGELFF	TGTGCCAGCAGTTTATACCCGGACACGAACACCGGGGAGCTGTTTTTT
TRBV7-6	TRBJ2-7	NA	12	few	CASSLSRDEQYF	TGTGCCAGCAGCTTATCCCGAGACGAGCAGTACTTC
TRBV28	TRBJ2-4	TRBD1	16	NA	CASSPYAGTGGIIQYF	TGTGCCAGCAGCCCATACGCCGGGACAGGGGGGATCATTCAGTACTTC
TRBV10-1	TRBJ2-7	NA	13	NA	CASSERETYEQYF	TGCGCCAGCAGTGAAAGAGAGACCTACGAGCAGTACTTC
TRBV7-9	TRBJ2-1	NA	15	NA	CASSLVRGGNNEQFF	TGTGCCAGCAGCTTAGTCAGGGGGGGTAATAATGAGCAGTTCTTC
TRBV27	TRBJ2-3	NA	15	few	CASSPLRSTRDTQYF	TGTGCCAGCAGTCCACTCCGGAGCACACGAGATACGCAGTATTTT
TRBV27	TRBJ1-2	NA	13	many	CASSLGLNYGYTF	TGTGCCAGCAGTCTTGGACTGAACTATGGCTACACCTTC
TRBV29-1	TRBJ2-1	NA	16	NA	CSVEDDTGPSYNEQFF	TGCAGCGTTGAAGATGACACAGGCCCTTCCTACAATGAGCAGTTCTTC
TRBV11-2	TRBJ2-5	TRBD2	20	many	CASSFPLASLAGGHGETQYF	TGTGCCAGCAGCTTTCCCCTCGCCTCGCTAGCGGGAGGGCATGGGGAGACCCAGTACTTC
TRBV4-1	TRBJ1-1	NA	14	few	CASSQSGRNTEAFF	TGCGCCAGCAGCCAGAGCGGACGGAACACTGAAGCTTTCTTT
TRBV20-1	TRBJ1-5	NA	14	NA	CSARVYDSNQPQHF	TGCAGTGCTAGAGTGTATGACAGCAATCAGCCCCAGCATTTT
TRBV6-1	TRBJ2-3	TRBD2	17	few	CASSETELAGGTDTQYF	TGTGCCAGCAGTGAAACGGAACTAGCGGGGGGCACAGATACGCAGTATTTT
TRBV2	TRBJ2-7	TRBD2	13	many	CASPRGSSYEQYF	TGTGCCAGCCCCCGCGGGAGCTCCTACGAGCAGTACTTC
TRBV20-1	TRBJ2-3	NA	16	NA	CSARPESLPLPDTQYF	TGCAGTGCTAGACCCGAATCTCTTCCCCTCCCAGATACGCAGTATTTT
TRBV14	TRBJ2-5	NA	12	few	CASSQDGGTQYF	TGTGCCAGCAGCCAAGACGGCGGGACCCAGTACTTC
TRBV29-1	TRBJ2-5	NA	14	many	CSVESIGGWETQYF	TGCAGCGTTGAAAGCATAGGGGGATGGGAGACCCAGTACTTC
TRBV7-9	TRBJ2-5	NA	14	NA	CASSPVGVQETQYF	TGTGCCAGCAGCCCAGTTGGAGTCCAAGAGACCCAGTACTTC
TRBV20-1	TRBJ2-7	TRBD2	15	NA	CSARDMGLASYEQYF	TGCAGTGCTAGAGATATGGGACTAGCCTCCTACGAGCAGTACTTC
TRBV12-3/TRBV12-4	TRBJ2-1	TRBD2	14	many	CASQGASGYNEQFF	TGTGCCAGCCAAGGGGCTAGCGGCTACAATGAGCAGTTCTTC
TRBV12-3/TRBV12-4	TRBJ2-3	TRBD2	15	many	CASNPGTSGTDTQYF	TGTGCCAGCAATCCCGGGACTAGCGGCACAGATACGCAGTATTTT
TRBV7-9	TRBJ2-1	NA	16	NA	CASSLGGDFSYNEQFF	TGTGCCAGCAGCTTAGGTGGGGATTTCTCCTACAATGAGCAGTTCTTC
TRBV4-3	TRBJ2-1	TRBD2	18	NA	CASSQDLTSGNPYNEQFF	TGCGCCAGCAGCCAAGATTTGACTAGCGGGAACCCCTACAATGAGCAGTTCTTC
TRBV7-8	TRBJ2-7	TRBD2	18	few	CASSQGGLAGFVSYEQYF	TGTGCCAGCAGCCAAGGAGGACTAGCGGGATTCGTCTCCTACGAGCAGTACTTC
TRBV20-1	TRBJ2-7	NA	13	NA	CSVRVARTYEQYF	TGCAGTGTCCGGGTAGCAAGGACCTACGAGCAGTACTTC
TRBV25-1	TRBJ2-1	NA	14	few	CANSPGPGYNEQFF	TGTGCGAACAGCCCCGGCCCGGGGTACAATGAGCAGTTCTTC
TRBV4-3	TRBJ2-7	NA	15	many	CASSQDPGEPYEQYF	TGCGCCAGCAGCCAAGATCCAGGGGAACCCTACGAGCAGTACTTC
TRBV7-9	TRBJ2-7	TRBD1	16	few	CASSLPPTGDPYEQYF	TGTGCCAGCAGCTTACCCCCGACAGGGGATCCCTACGAGCAGTACTTC
TRBV3-1	TRBJ2-7	NA	14	NA	CASSHPLSAHEQYF	TGTGCCAGCAGCCACCCCCTCTCCGCCCACGAGCAGTACTTC
TRBV9	TRBJ2-5	TRBD2	16	few	CASSFGLAGGRETQYF	TGTGCCAGCAGCTTTGGACTAGCGGGGGGGCGAGAGACCCAGTACTTC
TRBV7-9	TRBJ2-7	NA	14	few	CASSLDGETYEQYF	TGTGCCAGCAGCTTAGACGGAGAAACCTACGAGCAGTACTTC
TRBV27	TRBJ1-6	NA	14	NA	CASSLGTWDSPLHF	TGTGCCAGCAGTTTAGGGACTTGGGATTCACCCCTCCACTTT
TRBV15	TRBJ1-2	NA	11	many	CATKASYGYTF	TGTGCCACCAAGGCCTCATATGGCTACACCTTC
TRBV4-3	TRBJ2-3	NA	15	few	CASSQEPSVVDTQYF	TGCGCCAGCAGCCAAGAACCCTCAGTTGTCGATACGCAGTATTTT
TRBV20-1	TRBJ2-1	TRBD2	16	many	CSAQVPVTSDYNEQFF	TGCAGTGCTCAAGTACCTGTGACTAGCGACTACAATGAGCAGTTCTTC
TRBV20-1	TRBJ2-7	TRBD2	15	NA	CSARDQSSGRYEQYF	TGCAGTGCTAGAGATCAGTCTAGCGGGAGGTACGAGCAGTACTTC
TRBV20-1	TRBJ2-1	NA	15	many	CSALEEYRDYNEQFF	TGCAGTGCCCTAGAGGAGTATAGGGACTACAATGAGCAGTTCTTC
TRBV29-1	TRBJ2-7	NA	17	NA	CSVEGGILSGSPYEQYF	TGCAGCGTCGAAGGGGGAATACTATCGGGCAGCCCCTACGAGCAGTACTTC
TRBV27	TRBJ2-4	NA	13	many	CASRMGVMNIQYF	TGTGCCAGCAGGATGGGAGTCATGAACATTCAGTACTTC
TRBV12-3/TRBV12-4	TRBJ2-1	NA	18	NA	CASSFLYRDLTSYNKQFF	TGTGCCAGCAGTTTTCTCTACAGGGACCTCACCTCCTACAATAAGCAGTTCTTC
TRBV27	TRBJ2-7	NA	13	many	CASSQTTGYEQYF	TGTGCCAGCAGTCAGACCACAGGCTACGAGCAGTACTTC
TRBV29-1	TRBJ2-7	NA	10	many	CRGGESEQYF	TGCAGGGGTGGGGAATCCGAGCAGTACTTC
TRBV10-3	TRBJ1-2	NA	16	few	CAISESGDGRPTGYTF	TGTGCCATCAGTGAGTCCGGGGACGGACGCCCCACTGGCTACACCTTC
TRBV7-6	TRBJ2-3	NA	13	NA	CASSPQQGDTQYF	TGTGCCAGCAGCCCGCAACAGGGTGATACGCAGTATTTT
TRBV7-2	TRBJ2-3	NA	14	few	CASSLALWGDTQYF	TGTGCCAGCAGCTTAGCGCTATGGGGAGATACGCAGTATTTT
TRBV20-1	TRBJ2-4	NA	18	many	CSARDFFSQGQSKNIQYF	TGCAGTGCTAGAGATTTTTTTTCCCAGGGGCAATCCAAAAACATTCAGTACTTC